One sample yielded the 30 T cell receptor beta chains listed below, sequenced in a study of identical twins. TCRdb recomputed calls from the 5' RACE reads with MiXCR, one row per CDR3 protein. The sample lists under 20,000 distinct CDR3 sequences, nearly 70% occurring once. Sequenced: memory (CD45RO+) T cells sorted from blood. These receptors all stem from a woman between 18 and 30 years old in good health. This table probably holds off-target reads from a library built for another chain.

This chain joins TRBV18 and TRBJ2-7, with unresolved D. The CDR3 contains 13 residues. CDR1 KGHSH and CDR2 LQKENI come from the germline V gene. V lost 3 bases and J 5 bases, leaving 11 bases between the germline ends. Here the CDR3 reads CASSPLSTNEQYF. The CDR3 coding sequence is TGTGCCAGCTCACCCTTATCTACCAACGAGCAGTACTTC.

V usage is TRBV4-2 and J usage is TRBJ2-3; 7 bases are shared with TRBD1. Trimming at V came to 4 bases and at J to 0 bases, leaving 7 bases not matched to a gene. Germline CDR1 is LGHNA and CDR2 is YNFKEQ. The CDR3 extends over 16 amino acids. The CDR3 DNA reads TGTGCCAGCAGCCTGGGGACAGCCAGCAGCACAGATACGCAGTATTTT. It translates to CASSLGTASSTDTQYF.

This chain joins TRBV29-1 and TRBJ2-1; D not certain. Germline loops: CDR1 SQVTM, CDR2 ANQGSEA. The CDR3 has 15 amino acids. The V end was cut by 1 base, the J end by 9 bases, with 19 bases between. As DNA, the CDR3 is TGCAGCGTTGAAGGAGAGACCACCGATCCCCTTGAGCAGTTCTTC. Protein: CSVEGETTDPLEQFF.

This sequence joins TRBV5-1 and TRBJ2-6, with D unclear. The germline gives CDR1 SGHRS, CDR2 YFSETQ. The CDR3 is 17 residues long. Between the trimmed V and J ends, which lost 2 bases and 0 bases, there was a span of 12 bases. The DNA of the CDR3 is TGCGCCAGCAGCTTCGGACCGTCCACCTCTGGGGCCAACGTCCTGACTTTC. Residues: CASSFGPSTSGANVLTF.

V usage is TRBV19 and J usage is TRBJ2-3; possibly TRBD1 for D (5 bases). The CDR3 loop spans 11 amino acids. V was trimmed by 8 bases and J by 4 bases, leaving 7 bases between them. Germline lookup yields CDR1 LNHDA and CDR2 SQIVND (reference sequence). CDR3 in amino acids: CASAGSDTQYF. The CDR3 DNA is TGTGCCAGTGCAGGGTCAGATACGCAGTATTTT.

The chain carries TRBV4-1 and TRBJ2-2, with 10 bases fitting TRBD2. CDR3 length equals 17 residues. Germline V CDR1 and CDR2: MGHRA, YSYEKL. After removal of 3 bases from V and 5 bases from J, the junction contained 9 bases not matched to a gene. CDR3 nucleotides: TGCGCCAGCAGCCAGGTTGACATGGGACTAGCGACCGGGGAGCTGTTTTTT. Translation: CASSQVDMGLATGELFF.

A few counts support this clonotype. This chain connects TRBV19 to TRBJ2-2; a possible D gene is TRBD2 (6 bases). This CDR3 comprises 17 residues. Trimming cost V 2 bases and J 4 bases, with 17 bases left between them. Germline assignment: CDR1 LNHDA and CDR2 SQIVND (reference sequence). The DNA for the CDR3 is TGTGCCAGTAGTATATTTGCGGGACGTCTATTCACCGGGGAGCTGTTTTTT. This translates into CASSIFAGRLFTGELFF.

The chain links TRBV7-8 to TRBJ2-3, with D possibly matching TRBD2 (5 bases). This CDR3 region has 13 residues. V shed 8 bases and J shed 4 bases, with 13 bases lying between them. Germline CDR1 is SGHVS and CDR2 is FQNEAQ. CDR3: CASRLWGADTQYF. The CDR3 DNA reads TGTGCCAGCCGTTTATGGGGAGCAGATACGCAGTATTTT.

The chain is built from TRBV28 and TRBJ2-5; D not resolved. The CDR3 consists of 12 residues. The germline CDR1 and CDR2 sequences are MDHEN and SYDVKM. The ends were cut back, 3 bases at V and 5 bases at J, with 7 bases in the middle. In DNA, the CDR3 is TGTGCCAGCAGTTTTAGGCGGGAGACCCAGTACTTC. This translates into CASSFRRETQYF.

The chain joins TRBV6-4 to TRBJ2-1; 7 bases line up with TRBD2. CDR3 length: 16 residues. Germline V lookup: CDR1 MRHNA, CDR2 SNTAGT. J was trimmed by 0 bases and V by 5 bases; bases with no gene match: 7. The DNA for the CDR3 is TGTGCCAGCAGTACCCCAGCGGGAAGCTCCTACAATGAGCAGTTCTTC. As protein: CASSTPAGSSYNEQFF.

V usage is TRBV11-1 and J usage is TRBJ1-1, with 9 nucleotides matching TRBD1. Trimming cost V 6 bases and J 7 bases; bases outside gene matches: 9. The CDR3 runs 14 residues. Germline CDR1 reads SGHAT; CDR2 reads FQDESV (reference sequence). CDR3 in amino acids: CASRSYRGRNEAFF. The CDR3 bases are TGTGCCAGCAGGTCCTACAGGGGGCGGAATGAAGCTTTCTTT.

J is TRBJ2-1 and V is TRBV11-3; 10 bases align to TRBD2. The CDR3 is made up of 19 amino acids. Unmatched junction bases numbered 9, after V lost 1 base and J lost 0 bases. CDR1 is SGHNT and CDR2 is YENEEA in the germline V gene. CDR3 amino acids: CASSLGRKLAGSSYNEQFF. In DNA form, the CDR3 reads TGTGCCAGCAGCTTAGGACGGAAACTAGCGGGAAGCTCCTACAATGAGCAGTTCTTC.

This rearrangement joins TRBV9 to TRBJ2-7; TRBD2 is a possible D gene (5 bases). Trimming stripped 0 bases from V and 4 bases from J, with 8 bases between. This CDR3 is 13 amino acids long. Per the germline V gene, CDR1 is SGDLS and CDR2 is YYNGEE. The CDR3 DNA sequence: TGTGCCAGCAGCGTAGCGCGCGGGTACGAGCAGTACTTC. Translated: CASSVARGYEQYF.

The chain employs TRBV29-1 and TRBJ2-5, with D unresolved. Looked up from germline, CDR1 is SQVTM and CDR2 is ANQGSEA. There are 10 residues in the CDR3. V lost 4 bases to trimming and J lost 4 bases, with 4 bases between them. The DNA of the CDR3 is TGCAGCGTTGGAGGAGAGACCCAGTACTTC. Translating it yields CSVGGETQYF.

V is TRBV12-3 or TRBV12-4 and J is TRBJ2-1, with 10 bases fitting TRBD2. The CDR3 runs 13 residues. The J segment lost 6 bases and the V segment lost 10 bases, leaving 6 bases of the junction unmatched. The CDR3 region is CATEREGLNEQFF. CDR3 sequence (DNA): TGTGCCACCGAGCGGGAGGGCCTCAATGAGCAGTTCTTC.

In this sample, this clonotype turned up once. This rearrangement joins TRBV11-2 to TRBJ2-7, with D possibly matching TRBD1 (5 bases). Germline V lookup: CDR1 SGHAT, CDR2 FQNNGV. The CDR3 has 14 amino acids. Trimming removed 4 bases at V and 2 bases at J, with 12 bases between. CDR3 loop: CASSYTTDTYEQYF. The CDR3 nucleotides read TGTGCCAGCAGCTATACGACGGACACCTACGAGCAGTACTTC.

Comments on this clonotype: The junction does not match germline at one end; this may be a read error. The chain uses TRBV28 and TRBJ2-3; D remains unclear. Germline V gene data show CDR1 as MDHEN and CDR2 as SYDVKM. This CDR3 is built from 12 residues. CDR3 DNA sequence: TGTACCAGCAGTGAGGGCACAGATACGCAGTATTTT. This gives the protein CTSSEGTDTQYF.

The chain employs TRBV29-1 and TRBJ1-2; D is uncertain. Trimming took 7 bases from V and 2 from J, leaving 8 bases between them. The CDR3 is 11 amino acids. Per germline, CDR1 SQVTM and CDR2 ANQGSEA. CDR3 in amino acids: CSAAINYGYTF. CDR3 sequence (DNA): TGCAGCGCTGCGATAAACTATGGCTACACCTTC.

The rearrangement links TRBV20-1 to TRBJ1-4; 8 bases map to TRBD1. The CDR3 length is 14 residues. Germline V gene data show CDR1 as DFQATT and CDR2 as SNEGSKA (reference sequence). Trimming at V came to 4 bases and at J to 7 bases, leaving 8 bases not matched to a gene. Here the CDR3 reads CSATDRGGREKLFF. Written as DNA, the CDR3 is TGCAGTGCTACAGACAGGGGAGGTCGTGAAAAACTGTTTTTT.

This clonotype was seen only once. The chain employs TRBV11-2 and TRBJ2-7; the D is unclear. Trimming stripped 2 bases from V and 7 bases from J, with 6 bases between. Germline values: CDR1 SGHAT, CDR2 FQNNGV. The CDR3 is 11 amino acids. The CDR3 protein is CASSLRNEQYF. As DNA, the CDR3 is TGTGCCAGCAGCTTAAGGAATGAGCAGTACTTC.

The chain couples TRBV11-2 to TRBJ2-5; 7 bases map to TRBD2. This CDR3 comprises 12 residues. The germline V gene encodes CDR1 SGHAT and CDR2 FQNNGV. The V gene end was trimmed by 6 bases and the J gene end by 5 bases; junction bases not matched to a gene: 3. The CDR3 coding sequence is TGTGCCAGCAGGTCTAGCGGCGAGACCCAGTACTTC. Translated: CASRSSGETQYF.

The J gene is TRBJ2-2, the V gene TRBV27, with D possibly called TRBD1 or TRBD2 (7 bases each). The CDR3 consists of 15 residues. V was pared by 6 bases and J by 6 bases, with 17 bases between. Germline lookup yields CDR1 MNHEY and CDR2 SMNVEV (reference sequence). CDR3 amino acids: CASSPRGGFSGELFF. Written as DNA, the CDR3 is TGTGCCAGCAGCCCCAGGGGGGGATTCTCCGGGGAGCTGTTTTTT.

This clonotype is a singleton in its sample. The rearrangement links TRBV6-2 or TRBV6-3 to TRBJ2-7, with 7 bases lining up with TRBD2. In germline, CDR1 is MNHEY, CDR2 SVGEGT. The CDR3 is 14 amino acids. V shed 6 bases, J shed 6 bases, and the junction held 11 bases outside the gene matches. The CDR3 region has the DNA TGTGCCAGCAGAGCGGGACTTAGAGAGGGCGAGCAGTACTTC. Translated: CASRAGLREGEQYF.

V usage is TRBV20-1 and J usage is TRBJ2-1, with D unclear. CDR1 DFQATT and CDR2 SNEGSKA come from the germline V gene (reference sequence). The CDR3 contains 11 residues. Trimming cost V 4 bases and J 15 bases, with 16 bases left between them. CDR3 nucleotide sequence: TGCAGTGCTATGAAGGGTCCCCTCTGGTTCTTC. Residues: CSAMKGPLWFF.

The chain joins TRBV6-5 to TRBJ1-4, with D maybe TRBD1 (6 bases). Germline CDR1 reads MNHEY; CDR2 reads SVGAGI. The CDR3 has 15 residues. Trimming left V 4 bases short and J 7 bases short, with 16 bases between. The CDR3 region is CASSFRGRGSEKLFF. The CDR3 coding sequence is TGTGCCAGCAGTTTCAGGGGACGTGGGAGTGAAAAACTGTTTTTT.

This sequence joins TRBV14 and TRBJ1-1; 7 nucleotides agree with TRBD1. CDR3 size: 14 residues. The junction had 12 bases not matched to a gene; V was cut back by 4 bases and J by 10 bases. The germline CDR1 and CDR2 sequences are SGHDN and FVKESK. The CDR3 coding sequence is TGTGCCAGCAGCCCGGGAGGGGGCCTCCCCGTAGCTTTCTTT. Its protein product is CASSPGGGLPVAFF. The full variable domain, completed using reference TRBV14 and TRBJ1-1, is EAGVTQFPSHSVIEKGQTVTLRCDPISGHDNLYWYRRVMGKEIKFLLHFVKESKQDESGMPNNRFLAERTGGTYSTLKVQPAELEDSGVYFCASSPGGGLPVAFFGQGTRLTVV.

V gene TRBV29-1 combines with J gene TRBJ2-1; D gene unclear. V lost 1 base, J lost 4 bases, and 14 bases lay in between. The CDR3 loop spans 15 amino acids. Germline V gene lookup returns CDR1 SQVTM and CDR2 ANQGSEA. The CDR3, as DNA: TGCAGCGTTGAAGCCCCGAATACTCTGTACAATGAGCAGTTCTTC. Its protein product is CSVEAPNTLYNEQFF.

The V gene is TRBV20-1, the J gene TRBJ2-3; weak D call: TRBD1 (6 bases). Trimming pared 4 bases from V and 2 bases from J, leaving 13 bases between. The CDR3 loop spans 14 amino acids. Germline CDR1 DFQATT, CDR2 SNEGSKA (reference sequence). CDR3 DNA: TGCAGTGCTACCCCTCCAGGGGACACAGATACGCAGTATTTT. This encodes CSATPPGDTDTQYF.

J is TRBJ2-7 and V is TRBV29-1; weak D call: TRBD2 (6 bases). CDR3 length: 13 residues. Germline values: CDR1 SQVTM, CDR2 ANQGSEA. With 5 bases removed from V and 4 bases from J, the gap between germline ends came to 15 bases. CDR3 sequence reads: CSVWEDGRYEQYF. CDR3 coding DNA: TGCAGCGTTTGGGAGGACGGACGGTACGAGCAGTACTTC.

V is TRBV6-2 or TRBV6-3 and J is TRBJ2-5; D not resolved. Germline V CDR1 and CDR2: MNHEY, SVGEGT. V was trimmed by 6 bases and J by 4 bases, leaving 18 bases between them. CDR3 length equals 15 residues. The CDR3 DNA reads as TGTGCCAGCAGCCTGGAGTCCTTGGTTGCAGAGACCCAGTACTTC. Its protein product is CASSLESLVAETQYF.